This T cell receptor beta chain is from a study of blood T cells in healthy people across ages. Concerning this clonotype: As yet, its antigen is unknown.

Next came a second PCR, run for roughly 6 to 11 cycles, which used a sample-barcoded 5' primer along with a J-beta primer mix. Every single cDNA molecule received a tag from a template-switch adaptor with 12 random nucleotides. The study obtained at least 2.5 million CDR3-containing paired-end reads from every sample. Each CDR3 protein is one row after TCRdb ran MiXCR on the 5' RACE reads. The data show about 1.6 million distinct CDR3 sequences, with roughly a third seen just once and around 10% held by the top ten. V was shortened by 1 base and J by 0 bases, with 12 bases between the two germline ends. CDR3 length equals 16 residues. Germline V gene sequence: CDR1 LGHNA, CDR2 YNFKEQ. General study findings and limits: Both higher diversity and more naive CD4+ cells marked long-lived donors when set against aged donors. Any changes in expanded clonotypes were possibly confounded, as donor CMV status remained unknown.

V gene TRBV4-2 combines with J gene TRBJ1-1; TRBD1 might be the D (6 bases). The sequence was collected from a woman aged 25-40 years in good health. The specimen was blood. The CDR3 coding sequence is TGTGCCAGCAGCCAAGGCGCAGGGGCAATGAACACTGAAGCTTTCTTT. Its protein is CASSQGAGAMNTEAFF.